This TCR beta chain derives from a study of T cell changes during pregnancy in multiple sclerosis. The CDR3 runs to 14 residues. Trimming pared 1 base from V and 2 bases from J, leaving 8 bases between. Germline V gives CDR1 SGHVS, CDR2 FNYEAQ. Only in-frame clones appear in the TCRdb table, and some are missing; sequencing was by immunoSEQ multiplex PCR. The data show about 23,000 clones, 75% to 90% seen once. The chain couples TRBV7-6 to TRBJ1-1, with a possible D match to TRBD1 (5 bases). The TCR was taken from a female donor in good health, enrolled as a control in a pregnancy study. This specimen was CD4+ T cells from peripheral blood mononuclear cells, taken in the first trimester of pregnancy. CDR3 loop: CASSLGGGNTEAFF. CDR3 coding DNA: TGTGCCAGCAGCTTAGGGGGCGGAAACACTGAAGCTTTCTTT.